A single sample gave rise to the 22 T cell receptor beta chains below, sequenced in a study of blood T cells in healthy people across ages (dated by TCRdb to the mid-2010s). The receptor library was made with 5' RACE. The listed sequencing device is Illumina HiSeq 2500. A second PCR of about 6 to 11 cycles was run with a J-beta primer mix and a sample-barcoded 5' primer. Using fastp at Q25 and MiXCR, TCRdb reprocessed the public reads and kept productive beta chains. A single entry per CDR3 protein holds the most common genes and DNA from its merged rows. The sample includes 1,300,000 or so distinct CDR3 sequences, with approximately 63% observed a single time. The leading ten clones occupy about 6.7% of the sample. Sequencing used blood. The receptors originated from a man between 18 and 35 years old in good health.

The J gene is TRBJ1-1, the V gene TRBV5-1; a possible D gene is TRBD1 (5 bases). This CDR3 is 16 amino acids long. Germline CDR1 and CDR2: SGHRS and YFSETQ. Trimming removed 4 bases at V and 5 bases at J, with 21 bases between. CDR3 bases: TGCGCCAGCAGCGGTCATACAGGCCCCCCGGGGACTGAAGCTTTCTTT. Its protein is CASSGHTGPPGTEAFF.

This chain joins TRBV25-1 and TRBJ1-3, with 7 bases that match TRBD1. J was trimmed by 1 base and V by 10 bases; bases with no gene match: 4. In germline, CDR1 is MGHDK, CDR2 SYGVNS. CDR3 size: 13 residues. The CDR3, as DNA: TGTGCCACGACAGGGCCTTCTGGAAACACCATATATTTT. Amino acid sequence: CATTGPSGNTIYF.

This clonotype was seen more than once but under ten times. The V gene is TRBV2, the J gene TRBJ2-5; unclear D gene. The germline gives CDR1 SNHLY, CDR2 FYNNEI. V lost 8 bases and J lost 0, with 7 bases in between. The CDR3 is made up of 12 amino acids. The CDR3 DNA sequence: TGTGCCAGCCAAGGGAACCAAGAGACCCAGTACTTC. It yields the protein CASQGNQETQYF.

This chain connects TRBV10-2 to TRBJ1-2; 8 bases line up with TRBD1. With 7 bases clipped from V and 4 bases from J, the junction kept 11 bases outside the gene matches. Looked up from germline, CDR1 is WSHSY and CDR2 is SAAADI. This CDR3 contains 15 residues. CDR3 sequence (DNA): TGCGCCAGCACGTTCGCTATCGACAGGGGCTATGGCTACACCTTC. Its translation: CASTFAIDRGYGYTF.

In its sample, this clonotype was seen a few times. The CDR3 DNA reads TGCAGTGCTAGAGTAAACAGGGGTTGGTACCAAGAGACCCAGTACTTC. This gives the protein CSARVNRGWYQETQYF. The chain is built from TRBV20-1 and TRBJ2-5; TRBD1 aligns across 7 bases. Germline assignment: CDR1 DFQATT and CDR2 SNEGSKA (reference sequence). Trimming took 1 base from V and 0 from J; bases not matched to a gene: 8. The CDR3 has 16 residues.

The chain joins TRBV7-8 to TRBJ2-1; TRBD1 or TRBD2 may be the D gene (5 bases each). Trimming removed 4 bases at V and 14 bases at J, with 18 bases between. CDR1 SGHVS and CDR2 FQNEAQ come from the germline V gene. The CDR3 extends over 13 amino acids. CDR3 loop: CASSSPPGRAKFF. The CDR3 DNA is TGTGCCAGCAGCTCCCCCCCGGGACGAGCGAAGTTCTTC.

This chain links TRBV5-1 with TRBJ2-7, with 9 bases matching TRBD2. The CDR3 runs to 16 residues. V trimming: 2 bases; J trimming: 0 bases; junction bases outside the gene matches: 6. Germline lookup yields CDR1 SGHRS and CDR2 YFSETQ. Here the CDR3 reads CASSFRTSENSYEQYF. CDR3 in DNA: TGCGCCAGCAGCTTTCGGACTAGCGAGAACTCCTACGAGCAGTACTTC. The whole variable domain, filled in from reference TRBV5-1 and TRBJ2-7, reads KAGVTQTPRYLIKTRGQQVTLSCSPISGHRSVSWYQQTPGQGLQFLFEYFSETQRNKGNFPGRFSGRQFSNSRSEMNVSTLELGDSALYLCASSFRTSENSYEQYFGPGTRLTVT.

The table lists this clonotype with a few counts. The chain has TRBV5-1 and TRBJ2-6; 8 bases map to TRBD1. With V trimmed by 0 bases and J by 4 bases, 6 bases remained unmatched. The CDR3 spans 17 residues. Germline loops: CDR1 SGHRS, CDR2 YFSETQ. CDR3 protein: CASSLGTGTSGANVLTF. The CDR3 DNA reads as TGCGCCAGCAGCTTGGGGACAGGGACTTCAGGGGCCAACGTCCTGACTTTC.

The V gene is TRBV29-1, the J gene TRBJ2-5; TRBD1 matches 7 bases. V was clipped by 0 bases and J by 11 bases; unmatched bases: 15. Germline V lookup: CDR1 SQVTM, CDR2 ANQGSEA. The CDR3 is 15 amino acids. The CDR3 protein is CSVEEPRDRDNEQYF. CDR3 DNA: TGCAGCGTTGAAGAACCCCGGGACAGAGACAATGAGCAGTACTTC.

CDR3 amino acids: CASTGYGSYEQYF. As DNA, the CDR3 is TGTGCCAGCACAGGGTATGGGTCCTACGAGCAGTACTTC. V is TRBV2 and J is TRBJ2-4, with a tentative D call TRBD1 (5 bases). The J call is in doubt because the DNA end fits TRBJ2-7 better. The CDR3 is 13 amino acids. Germline V gene data show CDR1 as SNHLY and CDR2 as FYNNEI.

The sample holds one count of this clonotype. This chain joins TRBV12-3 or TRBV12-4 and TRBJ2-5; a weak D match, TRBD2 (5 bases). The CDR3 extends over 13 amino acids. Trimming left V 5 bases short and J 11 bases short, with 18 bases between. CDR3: CASSVVEWGVQYF. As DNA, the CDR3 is TGTGCCAGCAGTGTAGTAGAGTGGGGAGTTCAGTACTTC.

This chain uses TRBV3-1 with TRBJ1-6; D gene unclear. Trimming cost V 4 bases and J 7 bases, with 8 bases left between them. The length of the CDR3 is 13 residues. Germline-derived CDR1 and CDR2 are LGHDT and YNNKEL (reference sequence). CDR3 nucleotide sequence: TGTGCCAGCAGCCTAACCAGGAATTCACCCCTCCACTTT. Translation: CASSLTRNSPLHF.

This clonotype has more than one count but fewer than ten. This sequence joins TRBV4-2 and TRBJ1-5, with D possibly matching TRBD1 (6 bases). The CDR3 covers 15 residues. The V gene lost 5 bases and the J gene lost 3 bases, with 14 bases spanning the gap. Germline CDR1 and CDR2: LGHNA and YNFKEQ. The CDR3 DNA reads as TGTGCCAGCAGCGCGAGGGGGTATGACAATCAGCCCCAGCATTTT. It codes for CASSARGYDNQPQHF.

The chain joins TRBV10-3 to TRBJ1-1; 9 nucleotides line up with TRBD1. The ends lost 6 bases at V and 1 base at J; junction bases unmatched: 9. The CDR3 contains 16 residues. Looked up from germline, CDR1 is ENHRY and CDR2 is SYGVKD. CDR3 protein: CAIRQGAEFGNTEAFF. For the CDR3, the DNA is TGTGCCATCAGACAGGGGGCGGAGTTCGGGAACACTGAAGCTTTCTTT.

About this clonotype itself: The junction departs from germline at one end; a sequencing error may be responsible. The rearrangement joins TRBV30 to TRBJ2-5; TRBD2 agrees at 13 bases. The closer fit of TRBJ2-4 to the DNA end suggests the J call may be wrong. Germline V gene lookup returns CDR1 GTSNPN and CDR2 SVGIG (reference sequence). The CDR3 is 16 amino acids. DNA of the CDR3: TGTGACTGGAGTAGGGGACTAGCGGGGAGCAAAAACATTCAGTACTTC. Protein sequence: CDWSRGLAGSKNIQYF.

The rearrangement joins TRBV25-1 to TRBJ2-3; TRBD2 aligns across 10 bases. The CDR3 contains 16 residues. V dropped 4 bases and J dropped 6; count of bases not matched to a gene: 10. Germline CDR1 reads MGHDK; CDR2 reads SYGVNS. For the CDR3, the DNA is TGTGCCAGCAGTGCCTGGCTAGCGGGAGTGGGGGATACGCAGTATTTT. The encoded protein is CASSAWLAGVGDTQYF. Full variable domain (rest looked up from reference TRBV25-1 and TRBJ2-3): EADIYQTPRYLVIGTGKKITLECSQTMGHDKMYWYQQDPGMELHLIHYSYGVNSTEKGDLSSESTVSRIRTEHFPLTLESARPSHTSQYLCASSAWLAGVGDTQYFGPGTRLTVL.

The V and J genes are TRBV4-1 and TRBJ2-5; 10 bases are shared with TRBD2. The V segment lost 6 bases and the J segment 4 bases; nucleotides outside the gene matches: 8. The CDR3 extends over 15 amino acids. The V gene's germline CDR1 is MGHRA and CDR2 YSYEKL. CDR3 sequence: CASSLKREGAETQYF. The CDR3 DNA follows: TGCGCCAGCAGTTTAAAGCGGGAGGGAGCAGAGACCCAGTACTTC.

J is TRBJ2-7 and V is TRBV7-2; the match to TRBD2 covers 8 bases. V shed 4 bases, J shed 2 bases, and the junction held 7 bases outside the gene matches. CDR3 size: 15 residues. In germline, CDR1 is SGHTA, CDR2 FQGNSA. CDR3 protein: CASSYSAGAAYEQYF. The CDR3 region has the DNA TGTGCCAGCAGCTATTCAGCGGGAGCGGCCTACGAGCAGTACTTC.

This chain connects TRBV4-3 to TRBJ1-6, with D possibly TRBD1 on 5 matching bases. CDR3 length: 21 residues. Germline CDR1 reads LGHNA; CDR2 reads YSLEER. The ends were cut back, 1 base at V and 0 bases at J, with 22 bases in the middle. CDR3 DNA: TGCGCCAGCAGCCAAGGCAGCGCTGGGGCGACTAGGAGCTCCTATAATTCACCCCTCCACTTT. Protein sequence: CASSQGSAGATRSSYNSPLHF.

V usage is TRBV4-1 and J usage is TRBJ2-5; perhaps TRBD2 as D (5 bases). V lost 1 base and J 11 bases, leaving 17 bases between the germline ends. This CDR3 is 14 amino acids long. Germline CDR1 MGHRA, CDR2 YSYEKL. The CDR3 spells CASSQGSLEWRQYF. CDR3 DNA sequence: TGCGCCAGCAGCCAAGGGAGCCTGGAGTGGAGGCAGTACTTC.

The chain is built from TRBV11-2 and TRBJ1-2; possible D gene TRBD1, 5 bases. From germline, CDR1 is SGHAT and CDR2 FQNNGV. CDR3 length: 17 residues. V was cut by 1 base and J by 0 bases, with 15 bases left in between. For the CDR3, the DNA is TGTGCCAGCAGCTTAGGGGACGGTACCGTTTCTAACTATGGCTACACCTTC. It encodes CASSLGDGTVSNYGYTF. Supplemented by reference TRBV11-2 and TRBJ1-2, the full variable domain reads EAGVAQSPRYKIIEKRQSVAFWCNPISGHATLYWYQQILGQGPKLLIQFQNNGVVDDSQLPKDRFSAERLKGVDSTLKIQPAKLEDSAVYLCASSLGDGTVSNYGYTFGSGTRLTVV.

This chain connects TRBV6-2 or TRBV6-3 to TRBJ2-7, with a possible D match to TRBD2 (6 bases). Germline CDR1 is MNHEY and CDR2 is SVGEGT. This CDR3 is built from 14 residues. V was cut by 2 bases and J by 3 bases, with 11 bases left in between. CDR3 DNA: TGTGCCAGCAGTTACCAACTAGCCGTCTACGAGCAGTACTTC. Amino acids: CASSYQLAVYEQYF.